This T cell receptor beta chain was sequenced during a study of identical twins. The CDR3 covers 12 residues. V was shortened by 6 bases and J by 12 bases, with 15 bases between the two germline ends. This clonotype was counted only a few times. A single record per CDR3 protein comes from TCRdb applying MiXCR to the 5' RACE reads. The sample records approximately 500,000 distinct CDR3 sequences, 20% to 25% being singletons. This same sample was also taken into another study, of T cells expressing NK-cell markers.

The chain carries TRBV12-3 or TRBV12-4 and TRBJ2-1; D ambiguous. Material for sequencing was CD4+ T cells sorted from blood. The TCR was taken from a woman between 18 and 29 years old in good health. The CDR3 DNA follows: TGTGCCAGCAGCTATAGCAGGCGGTGGCAGTTCTTC. Protein: CASSYSRRWQFF.